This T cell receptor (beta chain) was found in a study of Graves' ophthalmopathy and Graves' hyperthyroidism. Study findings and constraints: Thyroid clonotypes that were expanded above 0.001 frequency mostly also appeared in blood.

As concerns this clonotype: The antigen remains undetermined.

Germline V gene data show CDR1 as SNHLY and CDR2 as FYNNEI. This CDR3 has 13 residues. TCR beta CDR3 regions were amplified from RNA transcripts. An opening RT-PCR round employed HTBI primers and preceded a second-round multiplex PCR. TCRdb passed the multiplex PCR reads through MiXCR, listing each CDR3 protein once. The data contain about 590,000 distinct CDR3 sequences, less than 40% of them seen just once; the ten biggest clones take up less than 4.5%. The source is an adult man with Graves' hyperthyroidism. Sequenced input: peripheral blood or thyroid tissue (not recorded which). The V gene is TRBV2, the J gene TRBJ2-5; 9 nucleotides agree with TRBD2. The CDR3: CARIAGVQETQYF. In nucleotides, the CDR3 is TGTGCTAGAATAGCGGGGGTACAAGAGACCCAGTACTTC.